A single sample is the source of the 27 T cell receptor beta chains below, sequenced in a study of cytomegalovirus exposure and HLA in healthy donors. PCR used 60 Vbeta primers and 13 Jbeta primers. The assay was immunoSEQ multiplex PCR, and TCRdb's table has in-frame clones only and misses some. The sample carries about 160,000 clones, approximately 78% recorded once. The sequenced material came from PBMCs. The receptors were sampled from a girl aged 2-10 years in good health and CMV-seropositive.

This clone was counted only a few times. The V call is TRBV6-1, the J call TRBJ2-1, with TRBD1 matching over 10 bases. Germline V gene data show CDR1 as MNHNS and CDR2 as SASEGT. The CDR3 totals 16 residues. V was pared by 6 bases and J by 7 bases, with 12 bases of the junction left unmatched. CDR3 loop: CASRESDGTGDNEQFF. The CDR3 nucleotides are TGTGCCAGCAGGGAATCCGACGGGACAGGGGATAATGAGCAGTTCTTC.

The gene calls are TRBV4-1 and TRBJ2-5, with 7 bases fitting TRBD2. CDR1 is MGHRA and CDR2 is YSYEKL in the germline V gene. With 0 bases clipped from V and 5 bases from J, the junction kept 6 bases outside the gene matches. CDR3 length: 15 amino acids. The CDR3: CASSQEWWGGETQYF. The CDR3 DNA reads TGCGCCAGCAGCCAAGAATGGTGGGGAGGGGAGACCCAGTACTTC.

The gene calls are TRBV15 and TRBJ1-5, with 8 bases lining up with TRBD1. The junction had 3 bases not matched to a gene; V was cut back by 3 bases and J by 5 bases. This CDR3 spans 14 amino acids. Germline V lookup: CDR1 LNHNV, CDR2 YYDKDF (reference sequence). The CDR3 coding sequence is TGTGCCACCAGCAGGGGACAGGCCGATCAGCCCCAGCATTTT. Amino acids: CATSRGQADQPQHF.

The chain carries TRBV2 and TRBJ1-1; D unclear. V gave up 6 bases and J gave up 6 bases, with 8 bases separating them. The V gene's germline CDR1 is SNHLY and CDR2 FYNNEI. The CDR3 runs to 11 residues. CDR3 region: CASRNGAEAFF. The CDR3 coding sequence is TGTGCCAGCAGAAACGGGGCTGAAGCTTTCTTT.

This chain uses TRBV30 with TRBJ1-2; the D gene is possibly TRBD1 (5 bases). The germline CDR1 and CDR2 sequences are GTSNPN and SVGIG (reference sequence). Trimming took 1 base from V and 5 from J, leaving 14 bases between them. This CDR3 region has 14 residues. The CDR3 nucleotides read TGTGCCTGGAGTGACGGGGGGAAGGGTTATGGCTACACCTTC. This encodes CAWSDGGKGYGYTF. The entire variable domain, with the rest obtained from reference TRBV30 and TRBJ1-2, is as follows: SQTIHQWPATLVQPVGSPLSLECTVEGTSNPNLYWYRQAAGRGLQLLFYSVGIGQISSEVPQNLSASRPQDRQFILSSKKLLLSDSGFYLCAWSDGGKGYGYTFGSGTRLTVV.

The chain carries TRBV7-9 and TRBJ2-5, with 7 nucleotides matching TRBD2. Germline V gene lookup returns CDR1 SEHNR and CDR2 FQNEAQ (reference sequence). The CDR3 is 15 amino acids. Unmatched junction bases numbered 10, after V lost 4 bases and J lost 5 bases. In DNA, the CDR3 is TGTGCCAGCAGCTCCCCGCGGCGGGAGTGGGAGACCCAGTACTTC. It codes for CASSSPRREWETQYF. Based on the CDR3 plus reference TRBV7-9 and TRBJ2-5, the full variable domain is DTGVSQNPRHKITKRGQNVTFRCDPISEHNRLYWYRQTLGQGPEFLTYFQNEAQLEKSRLLSDRFSAERPKGSFSTLEIQRTEQGDSAMYLCASSSPRREWETQYFGPGTRLLVL.

The rearrangement joins TRBV5-8 to TRBJ2-2; weak D call: TRBD1 (5 bases). Germline V gene lookup returns CDR1 SGHTS and CDR2 YDEGEE. The CDR3 covers 15 residues. The V end lost 0 bases, the J end lost 7 bases, and 13 bases lay between the germline ends. The chain's CDR3 is CASSLVLLGHGELFF. CDR3 bases: TGTGCCAGCAGCTTGGTACTTCTGGGGCACGGGGAGCTGTTTTTT. The entire variable domain, with the rest obtained from reference TRBV5-8 and TRBJ2-2, is as follows: EAGVTQSPTHLIKTRGQQATLRCSPISGHTSVYWYQQALGLGLQFLLWYDEGEERNRGNFPPRFSGRQFPNYSSELNVNALELEDSALYLCASSLVLLGHGELFFGEGSRLTVL.

This chain uses TRBV25-1 with TRBJ2-3, with D maybe TRBD2 (6 bases). CDR1 and CDR2 from the germline V gene are MGHDK and SYGVNS. This CDR3 is built from 14 residues. The V end was cut by 6 bases, the J end by 4 bases, with 14 bases between. The CDR3 spells CASSRGGEADTQYF. CDR3 nucleotide sequence: TGTGCCAGCAGCCGGGGCGGGGAAGCAGATACGCAGTATTTT.

This clone is a singleton in its sample. The chain combines TRBV6-6 with TRBJ1-1; perhaps TRBD1 as D (5 bases). The CDR3 is 13 residues long. Germline V gives CDR1 MNHNY, CDR2 SVGAGI (reference sequence). Trimming stripped 2 bases from V and 4 bases from J, with 8 bases between. The CDR3 is CASSYTDSTEAFF. In nucleotides, the CDR3 is TGTGCCAGCAGTTACACAGACAGCACTGAAGCTTTCTTT.

The J gene is TRBJ1-4, the V gene TRBV13, with 9 bases that match TRBD1. This CDR3 spans 18 amino acids. Looked up from germline, CDR1 is PRHDT and CDR2 is FYEKMQ (reference sequence). V shed 0 bases, J shed 0 bases, and the junction held 5 bases outside the gene matches. For the CDR3, the DNA is TGTGCCAGCAGCTTAGGGGACAGGGGTTTGACAACTAATGAAAAACTGTTTTTT. The encoded protein is CASSLGDRGLTTNEKLFF.

This clone was seen a handful of times. This chain connects TRBV7-6 to TRBJ1-5, with D possibly being TRBD1 (6 bases). V dropped 5 bases and J dropped 5 bases, with 10 bases sitting between them. The CDR3 extends over 13 amino acids. Germline V CDR1 and CDR2: SGHVS, FNYEAQ. The CDR3 nucleotides are TGTGCCAGCAGCCCGGCAGGGGATCAGCCCCAGCATTTT. As protein: CASSPAGDQPQHF.

The rearrangement joins TRBV4-2 to TRBJ2-1; TRBD2 agrees at 10 bases. The germline CDR1 and CDR2 sequences are LGHNA and YNFKEQ. With 4 bases clipped from V and 1 base from J, the junction kept 7 bases outside the gene matches. The CDR3 extends over 17 amino acids. CDR3 sequence: CASSLEAGGRSYNEQFF. As DNA, the CDR3 is TGTGCCAGCAGCCTCGAAGCGGGAGGGCGGTCCTACAATGAGCAGTTCTTC.

As concerns this clone: Different DNA sequences within this sample yield the same CDR3. The V call is TRBV5-1, the J call TRBJ2-2; D gene ambiguous. The V gene lost 3 bases and the J gene lost 4 bases, with 7 bases spanning the gap. The length of the CDR3 is 13 residues. Germline loops: CDR1 SGHRS, CDR2 YFSETQ. The CDR3 region is CASSSSVTGELFF. As DNA, the CDR3 is TGCGCCAGCAGCTCCTCGGTCACCGGGGAGCTGTTTTTT.

The V call is TRBV6-4, the J call TRBJ2-3, with D tentatively TRBD2 (6 bases). There are 13 residues in the CDR3. Between the trimmed V and J ends, which lost 4 bases and 1 base, there was a span of 6 bases. Germline lookup yields CDR1 MRHNA and CDR2 SNTAGT. The CDR3 protein is CASSAGGTDTQYF. CDR3 DNA sequence: TGTGCCAGCAGTGCGGGAGGCACAGATACGCAGTATTTT.

This clone has just a few counts. The V gene is TRBV5-1, the J gene TRBJ1-1; D not certain. This CDR3 has 14 amino acids. V was cut by 4 bases and J by 1 base, with 11 bases left in between. CDR1 is SGHRS, CDR2 YFSETQ, per germline. The CDR3 DNA follows: TGCGCCAGCAGCGTGGAGACACCGAACACTGAAGCTTTCTTT. Its translation: CASSVETPNTEAFF.

The chain has TRBV9 and TRBJ1-2; tentative D call: TRBD1 (5 bases). Per the germline V gene, CDR1 is SGDLS and CDR2 is YYNGEE. The CDR3 has 14 amino acids. The ends were cut back, 1 base at V and 8 bases at J, with 15 bases in the middle. CDR3 residues: CASSVFPQALGYTF. In nucleotides, the CDR3 is TGTGCCAGCAGCGTATTCCCACAGGCTCTCGGCTACACCTTC.

Here the CDR3 reads CASSPPSKPTDEQYF. DNA of the CDR3: TGTGCCAGCTCACCACCGTCAAAACCCACGGACGAGCAGTACTTC. This sequence joins TRBV18 and TRBJ2-7; D gene uncertain. CDR1 is KGHSH and CDR2 is LQKENI in the germline V gene. This CDR3 contains 15 residues. V was shortened by 0 bases and J by 5 bases, with 14 bases between the two germline ends. The variable domain in full, completed from reference TRBV18 and TRBJ2-7, reads NAGVMQNPRHLVRRRGQEARLRCSPMKGHSHVYWYRQLPEEGLKFMVYLQKENIIDESGMPKERFSAEFPKEGPSILRIQQVVRGDSAAYFCASSPPSKPTDEQYFGPGTRLTVT.

The rearrangement links TRBV2 to TRBJ2-5; 10 positions agree with TRBD2. The CDR3 loop spans 15 amino acids. Germline values: CDR1 SNHLY, CDR2 FYNNEI. Trimming cost V 6 bases and J 1 base; bases outside gene matches: 5. In nucleotides, the CDR3 is TGTGCCAGCAGGGTAGCGGGAGGCACCCAAGAGACCCAGTACTTC. It is translated as CASRVAGGTQETQYF. Using reference TRBV2 and TRBJ2-5 for the parts outside the CDR3, the full variable domain is EPEVTQTPSHQVTQMGQEVILRCVPISNHLYFYWYRQILGQKVEFLVSFYNNEISEKSEIFDDQFSVERPDGSNFTLKIRSTKLEDSAMYFCASRVAGGTQETQYFGPGTRLLVL.

J is TRBJ1-1 and V is TRBV27; D remains ambiguous. V dropped 2 bases and J dropped 4 bases, with 17 bases sitting between them. There are 16 residues in the CDR3. The germline CDR1 and CDR2 sequences are MNHEY and SMNVEV (reference sequence). The CDR3 bases are TGTGCCAGCAGTTTAGTTCGAGTGATAAAAAGCACTGAAGCTTTCTTT. Amino acids: CASSLVRVIKSTEAFF.

The chain links TRBV19 to TRBJ1-5; 7 bases are shared with TRBD1. The CDR3 has 13 residues. Germline-derived CDR1 and CDR2 are LNHDA and SQIVND (reference sequence). Losses at the gene ends were 11 bases for V and 2 bases for J; bases not matched to a gene: 6. CDR3 bases: TGTGCCGGATCCAGGGGGGGCAATCAGCCCCAGCATTTT. It is translated as CAGSRGGNQPQHF.

In its sample, this clone was seen a few times. The chain couples TRBV6-1 to TRBJ2-3; the match to TRBD2 covers 7 bases. The V gene end was trimmed by 7 bases and the J gene end by 4 bases; junction bases not matched to a gene: 11. This CDR3 comprises 15 residues. The germline gives CDR1 MNHNS, CDR2 SASEGT. The CDR3 loop is CASTRGAAGADTQYF. CDR3 coding DNA: TGTGCCAGCACCCGGGGTGCCGCGGGGGCAGATACGCAGTATTTT.

This chain joins TRBV10-2 and TRBJ2-3, with D maybe TRBD2 (5 bases). V gave up 9 bases and J gave up 8 bases, with 12 bases separating them. Germline assignment: CDR1 WSHSY and CDR2 SAAADI. There are 11 residues in the CDR3. The CDR3 region has the DNA TGCGCCAGTCAGGACTGGTTTACGCAGTATTTT. This gives the protein CASQDWFTQYF.

This sequence joins TRBV6-1 and TRBJ1-5, with TRBD1 matching 11 bases. This CDR3 comprises 17 residues. CDR1 and CDR2 from the germline V gene are MNHNS and SASEGT. V shed 2 bases and J 6 bases; nucleotides not matched to a gene: 9. The CDR3 bases are TGTGCCAGCAGTGAACCCGGACAGGGGGCGCCCCGTCAGCCCCAGCATTTT. This codes for CASSEPGQGAPRQPQHF.

The chain employs TRBV6-5 and TRBJ2-3, with 8 bases that match TRBD1. In germline, CDR1 is MNHEY, CDR2 SVGAGI. The CDR3 covers 14 residues. V lost 5 bases and J lost 1; bases outside the gene matches: 2. The CDR3 sequence: CASSRGQGTDTQYF. In nucleotides, the CDR3 is TGTGCCAGCAGTCGGGGACAGGGCACAGATACGCAGTATTTT.

This clone has more than one count but fewer than ten. V usage is TRBV27 and J usage is TRBJ2-3, with TRBD2 as a possible D gene (5 bases). The germline V gene encodes CDR1 MNHEY and CDR2 SMNVEV (reference sequence). There are 17 residues in the CDR3. V lost 0 bases to trimming and J lost 0 bases, with 13 bases between them. CDR3: CASSLSPGGLSTDTQYF. The CDR3 nucleotides read TGTGCCAGCAGTTTATCCCCTGGCGGGTTAAGCACAGATACGCAGTATTTT.

The chain combines TRBV20-1 with TRBJ2-1, with D perhaps TRBD2 (6 bases). Germline V gene lookup returns CDR1 DFQATT and CDR2 SNEGSKA (reference sequence). CDR3 length: 11 residues. V dropped 4 bases and J dropped 10 bases, with 11 bases sitting between them. DNA of the CDR3: TGCAGTGCTATGACGGGAGAAGAGCAGTTCTTC. Amino acid sequence: CSAMTGEEQFF.

The V gene is TRBV19, the J gene TRBJ2-2; 8 bases align to TRBD1. V was pared by 5 bases and J by 6 bases, with 8 bases of the junction left unmatched. CDR1 and CDR2 (germline): LNHDA, SQIVND (reference sequence). The CDR3 runs to 15 residues. CDR3 nucleotide sequence: TGTGCCAGTAGTTTACAGGGGGTTGTGGCCGGGGAGCTGTTTTTT. Protein sequence: CASSLQGVVAGELFF.